The 2 T cell receptor beta chains listed next were all sequenced from one sample in a study of cytotoxic CD8 clonotypes in ibrutinib-treated CLL. The assay was immunoSEQ multiplex PCR, and TCRdb's table has in-frame clones only and misses some. The table has about 330,000 clones, about 64% seen once. The sample here was PBMCs, taken after 36 months of ibrutinib treatment. All receptors derive from a human donor with chronic lymphocytic leukemia.

This clone appeared a few times. V gene TRBV12-5 combines with J gene TRBJ1-1; D gene ambiguous. CDR1 and CDR2 from the germline V gene are LGHNT and FRNRAP. The CDR3 contains 14 residues. With 4 bases removed from V and 0 bases from J, the gap between germline ends came to 9 bases. CDR3 bases: TGTGCTAGTGGTTCGGACGTAATGAACACTGAAGCTTTCTTT. It codes for CASGSDVMNTEAFF.

This chain connects TRBV28 to TRBJ2-7; 9 bases fit TRBD2. The CDR3 spans 15 residues. Germline-derived CDR1 and CDR2 are MDHEN and SYDVKM. Trimming at V came to 5 bases and at J to 2 bases, leaving 7 bases not matched to a gene. The DNA for the CDR3 is TGTGCCAGCAGTGAGCTAGCGGGGCGTCCCTACGAGCAGTACTTC. It is translated as CASSELAGRPYEQYF. The whole variable domain, filled in from reference TRBV28 and TRBJ2-7, reads DVKVTQSSRYLVKRTGEKVFLECVQDMDHENMFWYRQDPGLGLRLIYFSYDVKMKEKGDIPEGYSVSREKKERFSLILESASTNQTSMYLCASSELAGRPYEQYFGPGTRLTVT.